What follows are 17 T cell receptor beta chains derived from one specimen sequenced in a study of T cells in Graves' hyperthyroidism and ophthalmopathy (dated 2019 in TCRdb). Library creation used multiplex PCR. TCRdb lists the instrument as Illumina HiSeq 2000. The TCR beta CDR3 regions were amplified from RNA transcripts. For the first round of RT-PCR on the TCR CDR3, the HTBI primer set was used together with the Qiagen OneStep RT-PCR kit. TCRdb trimmed the raw reads at Q25, called clones with MiXCR and kept productive beta chains. Rows are unified per CDR3 protein, each entry keeping the most common DNA and genes. This sample comprises about 370,000 distinct CDR3 sequences, 13% to 15% of them detected only once. Roughly 19% of the sample comes from the top ten. The sequenced material came from blood. These receptors originate from an older woman with Graves' ophthalmopathy.

This clonotype appeared a few times. The CDR3 coding sequence is TGCAGCGCTAGCGGGCTTAACGAGCAGTACTTC. Amino acids: CSASGLNEQYF. The chain combines TRBV29-1 with TRBJ2-7, with 8 bases lining up with TRBD2. The CDR3 runs 11 residues. The germline V gene encodes CDR1 SQVTM and CDR2 ANQGSEA. V gave up 7 bases and J gave up 5 bases; unmatched junction bases: 4.

This clonotype was detected many times. The chain has TRBV24-1 and TRBJ1-1; D gene ambiguous. V was shortened by 10 bases and J by 10 bases, with 12 bases between the two germline ends. The germline CDR1 and CDR2 sequences are KGHDR and SFDVKD. This CDR3 comprises 10 residues. CDR3 sequence: CATGLIGAFF. The CDR3 DNA sequence: TGTGCCACTGGGCTGATTGGAGCTTTCTTT.

This clonotype was detected many times. CDR3 amino acids: CASGQGSNQPQHF. For the CDR3, the DNA is TGTGCCAGCGGACAGGGTAGCAATCAGCCCCAGCATTTT. The chain is built from TRBV7-9 and TRBJ1-5; 8 bases align to TRBD1. The CDR3 spans 13 residues. V shed 8 bases and J 0 bases; nucleotides not matched to a gene: 0. Germline assignment: CDR1 SEHNR and CDR2 FQNEAQ (reference sequence).

This clonotype has only a few counts. The chain links TRBV2 to TRBJ2-1; 9 bases align to TRBD2. This CDR3 spans 14 amino acids. The V segment lost 10 bases and the J segment 4 bases; nucleotides outside the gene matches: 8. Germline CDR1 SNHLY, CDR2 FYNNEI. The chain's CDR3 is CATHSGRRYNEQFF. CDR3 in DNA: TGTGCCACTCATAGCGGGAGAAGGTACAATGAGCAGTTCTTC.

In this sample, this clonotype turned up many times. The V call is TRBV18, the J call TRBJ2-7; D is unresolved. The CDR3 has 13 amino acids. Trimming removed 3 bases at V and 2 bases at J, with 8 bases between. The germline V gene encodes CDR1 KGHSH and CDR2 LQKENI. CDR3 loop: CASSPQQTYEQYF. CDR3 in DNA: TGTGCCAGCTCACCCCAACAGACCTACGAGCAGTACTTC.

This clonotype was found many times. The rearrangement joins TRBV20-1 to TRBJ2-7; unclear D gene. Trimming shortened V by 3 bases and J by 7 bases, and 10 bases separated the two germline ends. This CDR3 has 11 amino acids. Looked up from germline, CDR1 is DFQATT and CDR2 is SNEGSKA (reference sequence). The CDR3 bases are TGCAGTGCTAGGATCACCGAAGAGCAGTACTTC. This codes for CSARITEEQYF.

The gene calls are TRBV7-3 and TRBJ2-2; 11 nucleotides agree with TRBD2. CDR3 length: 17 residues. V gave up 2 bases and J gave up 6 bases; unmatched junction bases: 8. Germline CDR1 and CDR2: SGHTA and FQGTGA. The CDR3: CASSLHLAGGLAGELFF. Here the CDR3 DNA reads TGTGCCAGCAGCTTACACCTAGCGGGAGGTCTGGCCGGGGAGCTGTTTTTT.

The chain links TRBV12-3 or TRBV12-4 to TRBJ2-1; D unclear. V lost 7 bases to trimming and J lost 7 bases, with 14 bases between them. The CDR3 runs to 13 residues. In DNA form, the CDR3 reads TGTGCCAGCACCCCGGACGCAAATAATGAGCAGTTCTTC. It specifies CASTPDANNEQFF.

The chain joins TRBV6-1 to TRBJ2-1; possible D gene TRBD2, 5 bases. The CDR3 length is 15 residues. V lost 6 bases to trimming and J lost 3 bases, with 15 bases between them. Germline CDR1 and CDR2: MNHNS and SASEGT. The CDR3 nucleotides read TGTGCCAGCAGCCGGGGTGGCGGGCGCTACAATGAGCAGTTCTTC. Its protein product is CASSRGGGRYNEQFF.

This clonotype has just one count. The chain employs TRBV28 and TRBJ1-6; maybe TRBD1 (6 bases). V lost 8 bases to trimming and J lost 5 bases, with 13 bases between them. Per the germline V gene, CDR1 is MDHEN and CDR2 is SYDVKM. The CDR3 extends over 14 amino acids. The chain's CDR3 is CASQWDTNNSPLHF. The CDR3 DNA reads as TGTGCCAGCCAGTGGGACACCAATAATTCACCCCTCCACTTT.

This clonotype has a count of ten or more. V usage is TRBV5-1 and J usage is TRBJ2-6; 9 nucleotides agree with TRBD1. From germline, CDR1 is SGHRS and CDR2 YFSETQ. Losses at the gene ends were 3 bases for V and 1 base for J; bases not matched to a gene: 11. The CDR3 covers 19 residues. CDR3 sequence (DNA): TGCGCCAGCAGCTCGATAACAGGGGGCGTTAGATCTGGGGCCAACGTCCTGACTTTC. Translated: CASSSITGGVRSGANVLTF.

This clonotype was recorded only once. At one end, the junction sequence differs from germline, possibly due to a read error. The chain has TRBV24-1 and TRBJ2-5; TRBD2 agrees at 13 bases. The CDR3 is made up of 18 amino acids. Germline values: CDR1 KGHDR, CDR2 SFDVKD. For the CDR3, the DNA is TGTGCCACCAGTGATGATTTCGGGACTAGCGGGGACCAAGAGACCCGGTACTTC. This codes for CATSDDFGTSGDQETRYF.

The rearrangement links TRBV2 to TRBJ2-1; 12 bases line up with TRBD2. The V gene end was trimmed by 4 bases and the J gene end by 10 bases; junction bases not matched to a gene: 11. The germline V gene has CDR1 SNHLY and CDR2 FYNNEI. The CDR3 sequence is 16 residues long. CDR3 nucleotides: TGTGCCAGCAGTGGCCGGACCGGGACTAGCGGGCCAGAGCAGTTCTTC. Translated: CASSGRTGTSGPEQFF.

This clonotype has a count of ten or more. The genes are TRBV6-1 and TRBJ2-3; 12 nucleotides match TRBD2. CDR3 length equals 15 residues. The germline gives CDR1 MNHNS, CDR2 SASEGT. V shed 6 bases and J 5 bases; nucleotides not matched to a gene: 6. CDR3 sequence reads: CASRPLAGGGDTQYF. The CDR3 nucleotides read TGTGCCAGCAGACCCCTAGCGGGAGGGGGAGATACGCAGTATTTT.

This clonotype came up a few times. This chain links TRBV5-1 with TRBJ1-2; unclear D gene. CDR3 length: 14 amino acids. CDR1 is SGHRS and CDR2 is YFSETQ in the germline V gene. Trimming shortened V by 0 bases and J by 0 bases, and 6 bases separated the two germline ends. CDR3 in amino acids: CASSLEGANYGYTF. CDR3 nucleotide sequence: TGCGCCAGCAGCTTGGAAGGAGCTAACTATGGCTACACCTTC.

This clonotype was picked up many times. This chain joins TRBV11-2 and TRBJ2-1; D unresolved. Trimming stripped 5 bases from V and 2 bases from J, with 13 bases between. There are 15 residues in the CDR3. CDR1 and CDR2 (germline): SGHAT, FQNNGV. The CDR3 region is CASSNPPRPYNEQFF. CDR3 DNA: TGTGCCAGCAGCAACCCACCAAGGCCCTACAATGAGCAGTTCTTC. Combining the CDR3 with reference TRBV11-2 and TRBJ2-1 gives the whole variable domain EAGVAQSPRYKIIEKRQSVAFWCNPISGHATLYWYQQILGQGPKLLIQFQNNGVVDDSQLPKDRFSAERLKGVDSTLKIQPAKLEDSAVYLCASSNPPRPYNEQFFGPGTRLTVL.

This clonotype came up a few times. V and J are TRBV6-5 and TRBJ2-2; 9 nucleotides match TRBD2. The trim removed 2 bases at V and 6 bases at J, leaving 4 bases unmatched. The CDR3 loop spans 15 amino acids. Germline lookup yields CDR1 MNHEY and CDR2 SVGAGI. CDR3 in DNA: TGTGCCAGCAGTTACGTTCGCGGGAGGGCCGGGGAGCTGTTTTTT. This translates into CASSYVRGRAGELFF.